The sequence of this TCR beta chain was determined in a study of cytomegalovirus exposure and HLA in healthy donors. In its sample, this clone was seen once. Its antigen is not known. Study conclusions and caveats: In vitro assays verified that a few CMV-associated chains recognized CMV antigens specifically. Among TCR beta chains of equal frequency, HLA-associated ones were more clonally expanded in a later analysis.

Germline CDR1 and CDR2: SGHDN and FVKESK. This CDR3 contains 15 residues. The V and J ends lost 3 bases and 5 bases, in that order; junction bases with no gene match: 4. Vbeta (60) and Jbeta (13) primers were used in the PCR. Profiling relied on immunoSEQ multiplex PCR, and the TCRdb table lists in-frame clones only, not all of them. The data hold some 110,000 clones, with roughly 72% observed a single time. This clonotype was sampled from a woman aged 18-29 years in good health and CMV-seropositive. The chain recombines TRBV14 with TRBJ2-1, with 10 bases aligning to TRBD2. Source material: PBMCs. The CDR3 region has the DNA TGTGCCAGCAGCCAGCCCGGGACTAGCGACAATGAGCAGTTCTTC. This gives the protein CASSQPGTSDNEQFF.